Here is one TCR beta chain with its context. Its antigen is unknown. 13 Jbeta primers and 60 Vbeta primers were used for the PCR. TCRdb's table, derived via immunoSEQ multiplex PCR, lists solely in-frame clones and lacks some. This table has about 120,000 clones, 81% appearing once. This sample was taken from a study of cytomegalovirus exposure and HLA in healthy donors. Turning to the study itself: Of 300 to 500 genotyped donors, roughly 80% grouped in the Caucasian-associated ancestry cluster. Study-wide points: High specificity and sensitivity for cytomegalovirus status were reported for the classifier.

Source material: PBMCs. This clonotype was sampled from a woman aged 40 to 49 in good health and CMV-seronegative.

This chain's CDR3 is CASSATGTGRTDTQYF. The CDR3 DNA is TGCGCCAGCAGCGCAACCGGGACAGGGCGGACAGATACGCAGTATTTT. The V gene is TRBV5-1, the J gene TRBJ2-3; 9 nucleotides align to TRBD1. Germline-derived CDR1 and CDR2 are SGHRS and YFSETQ. V was pared by 4 bases and J by 3 bases, with 9 bases of the junction left unmatched. The CDR3 contains 16 residues.